This TCR beta chain is from a study of beta chain features in type 1 diabetes. Findings and caveats of the study: There were fewer insertions and more deletions at the VDJ junctions of type 1 diabetes patients.

The sequenced template was cDNA made from the entire isolated RNA. This table comes from immunoSEQ multiplex PCR, and its TCRdb copy is limited to in-frame clones, with some not included. The top ten hold 0.023% of the sample, which has about 930,000 clones, roughly a sixth seen once. This CDR3 is 16 amino acids long. Germline CDR1 and CDR2: SEHNR and FQNEAQ (reference sequence). The V end was cut by 1 base, the J end by 1 base, with 13 bases between. In this sample, this clone turned up a few times. No antigen is known for it. The sequenced sample consisted of naive CD4+ T cells from blood. This sequence joins TRBV7-9 and TRBJ2-5; weak D call: TRBD2 (5 bases). This clonotype originated in a woman aged 18-29 years in good health. DNA for the CDR3: TGTGCCAGCAGCTTAGGTCGGAGTAGCGCCCAAGAGACCCAGTACTTC. This sequence encodes CASSLGRSSAQETQYF.